Listed below are T cell receptor beta chains from one sample, sequenced in a study of shared clonotypes between healthy human individuals. Profiling relied on immunoSEQ multiplex PCR, and the TCRdb table lists in-frame clones only, not all of them. Counted here are around 980,000 clones, 70% to 80% occurring once; the ten biggest clones make up more than 0.55%. The sequencing sample was made of memory CD4+ T cells from PBMCs. Source of these receptors: a man aged 18 to 30 in good health. Some clones in this sample may be carry-over from other donors' samples. CDR3s include the opening cysteine and the closing phenylalanine or tryptophan. D genes are given only for firm matches. Not every row has a clone size; where given, it reads once, few, many or a size class.

d_gene: TRBD2
v_gene: TRBV7-9
abundance: -
CDR3aa: CASSLRTSATYEQYF

d_gene: -
v_gene: TRBV15
abundance: -
CDR3aa: CATGGGGSLSNQPQHF

d_gene: -
v_gene: TRBV6-5
abundance: -
CDR3aa: CASSYWGGNGETQYF

d_gene: -
v_gene: TRBV15
abundance: -
CDR3aa: CATSRANTGELFF

d_gene: -
v_gene: TRBV7-2
abundance: -
CDR3aa: CASSLVGHENEKLFF

d_gene: TRBD1
v_gene: TRBV11-2
abundance: -
CDR3aa: CASSFVGDRGETQYF

d_gene: TRBD2
v_gene: TRBV2
abundance: few
CDR3aa: CATYLAGSYEQYF

d_gene: -
v_gene: TRBV2
abundance: -
CDR3aa: CASSEGGQQSNEKLFF

d_gene: -
v_gene: TRBV2
abundance: once
CDR3aa: CASSEMGPQGTGELFF

d_gene: -
v_gene: TRBV11-2
abundance: -
CDR3aa: CASSLLAANTEAFF

d_gene: TRBD1
v_gene: TRBV4-2
abundance: -
CDR3aa: CASRAGTAYEQYF

d_gene: TRBD1
v_gene: TRBV28
abundance: -
CDR3aa: CASTYGQGYNQPQHF

d_gene: -
v_gene: TRBV28
abundance: once
CDR3aa: CASSRSPGMGQYF

d_gene: TRBD2
v_gene: TRBV9
abundance: -
CDR3aa: CASSGSGTSGSQFF

d_gene: -
v_gene: TRBV7-9
abundance: -
CDR3aa: CATPTLIDTQYF

d_gene: TRBD2
v_gene: TRBV30
abundance: -
CDR3aa: CACLGTSGTGELFF

d_gene: -
v_gene: TRBV4-2
abundance: -
CDR3aa: CASSQVRTEGEEQYF

d_gene: TRBD1
v_gene: TRBV28
abundance: -
CDR3aa: CASVSPGQAGSYNEQFF

d_gene: TRBD2
v_gene: TRBV9
abundance: -
CDR3aa: CASSANSGSPDTQYF

d_gene: TRBD1
v_gene: TRBV27
abundance: -
CDR3aa: CASSNRDRGPNTEAFF

d_gene: -
v_gene: TRBV21-1
abundance: -
CDR3aa: CASSKGANTGELFF

d_gene: -
v_gene: TRBV2
abundance: many
CDR3aa: CASQDSNSNQPQHF

d_gene: -
v_gene: TRBV11-2
abundance: -
CDR3aa: CASSFLNYGYTF

d_gene: -
v_gene: TRBV29-1
abundance: once
CDR3aa: CSVEDGTYEQYF

d_gene: -
v_gene: TRBV7-9
abundance: -
CDR3aa: CASSLLRPGQNYEQYF

d_gene: -
v_gene: TRBV7-9
abundance: once
CDR3aa: CASSLIGLAIGEQFF

d_gene: -
v_gene: TRBV10-1
abundance: -
CDR3aa: CPSRGVSGYTF

d_gene: TRBD1
v_gene: TRBV7-2
abundance: -
CDR3aa: CASSSSRDRFETQYF

d_gene: -
v_gene: TRBV6-1
abundance: many
CDR3aa: CASSEPAYNEQFF

d_gene: TRBD1
v_gene: TRBV11-1
abundance: once
CDR3aa: CASSSGTGRGSYEQYF

d_gene: TRBD1
v_gene: TRBV2
abundance: -
CDR3aa: CASKAEQGGFPSGANVLTF

d_gene: -
v_gene: TRBV23-1
abundance: -
CDR3aa: CASGPWFHEQYF

d_gene: -
v_gene: TRBV7-3
abundance: -
CDR3aa: CASSDSDGTGELFF

d_gene: -
v_gene: TRBV28
abundance: many
CDR3aa: CASSSRSPLYF

d_gene: -
v_gene: TRBV7-2
abundance: -
CDR3aa: CASSAHYEQYF

d_gene: -
v_gene: TRBV5-1
abundance: -
CDR3aa: CASSLVASQASEQYF

d_gene: -
v_gene: TRBV5-7
abundance: -
CDR3aa: CASGSYCVGRPQWAQYF